The clone carrying this TCR beta chain was observed a few times. Its target is not known. This entry comes from a study of vaccination and CD4 T cells after COVID-19. Study background: The authors gave control cultures a CEFX pool, an HIV-1 Nef pool, or no peptide.

An Oncomine TCR Beta short-read assay was used to sequence the DNA from cultured CD4+ T cells. From cultured CD4+ T cells, genomic DNA was extracted. TCRdb redid the calling of the PCR reads with MiXCR, one entry per CDR3 protein. This table has about 3,600 distinct CDR3 sequences, 17% appearing once. Treatment: roughly ten-day PBMC culture with coronavirus spike peptide pools or control peptides (ViraFEST assay). After being plated at around 2 million per well, PBMCs were cultured with roughly 9.3 IU/ml IL-2 and about 10 ug/ml peptide pools. The CDR3 spans 13 residues. Germline V gene lookup returns CDR1 MNHEY and CDR2 SMNVEV (reference sequence). With 2 bases removed from V and 3 bases from J, the gap between germline ends came to 8 bases.

The source is a human donor who had recovered from COVID-19. The chain joins TRBV27 to TRBJ2-7; the D gene could be TRBD1 or TRBD2 (5 bases each). The specimen sequenced was CD4+ T cells from blood, cultured in vitro. This chain's CDR3 is CASSLRDGYEQYF. CDR3 in DNA: TGTGCCAGCAGTTTACGGGACGGCTACGAGCAGTACTTC.